These T cell receptor beta chains were read from a single sample in a study of shared clonotypes between healthy human individuals. Generated by immunoSEQ multiplex PCR, the TCRdb table keeps only in-frame clones and is missing some. The sample holds 2,500,000 or so clones, roughly 93% seen once. The sample was naive CD4+ T cells from PBMCs. These receptors were taken from a young man in good health. Some clones in this sample may be carry-over from other donors' samples. The CDR3 runs from the conserved cysteine through the conserved F or W. D genes are given only for firm matches. Clone size, where shown, is once, few, many, or a class for clones that have expanded.

cdr3_aa | cdr3_nt | clone_size | d_call | cdr3_length | j_call | v_call
CASGLAGGGDTQYF | TGTGCTAGTGGTCTAGCGGGAGGAGGAGATACGCAGTATTTT | NA | TRBD2 | 14 | TRBJ2-3 | TRBV12-5
CASSGRAEAFF | TGTGCCAGCAGTGGGCGGGCTGAAGCTTTCTTT | NA | NA | 11 | TRBJ1-1 | TRBV6-1
CASCTQGNTEAFF | TGTGCCAGTTGTACTCAGGGGAACACTGAAGCTTTCTTT | few | NA | 13 | TRBJ1-1 | TRBV19
CASSTPTVLRELFF | TGTGCCAGTAGTACTCCGACAGTCCTACGGGAGCTGTTTTTT | NA | NA | 14 | TRBJ2-2 | TRBV19
CASSLLTSGSIYEQFF | TGTGCCAGCAGTTTACTGACTAGCGGGAGCATCTATGAGCAGTTCTTC | NA | TRBD2 | 16 | TRBJ2-1 | TRBV28
CAISEDRRADTQYF | TGTGCCATCAGTGAGGACAGGAGAGCAGATACGCAGTATTTT | once | TRBD1 | 14 | TRBJ2-3 | TRBV10-2
CASSPGPLVNTEAFF | TGTGCCAGCTCACCAGGACCCCTTGTGAACACTGAAGCTTTCTTT | once | NA | 15 | TRBJ1-1 | TRBV18
CASSYPDQRIKRHEQYF | TGTGCCAGCAGCTACCCCGATCAGCGAATAAAGAGGCACGAGCAGTACTTC | NA | NA | 17 | TRBJ2-7 | TRBV7-2
CATSWGGSSYEQYF | TGTGCCACCAGCTGGGGAGGGTCCTCCTACGAGCAGTACTTC | NA | TRBD2 | 14 | TRBJ2-7 | TRBV15
CASSSSGTLSRSSYEQYF | TGTGCCAGCAGCAGTAGCGGGACCCTCTCGCGGAGCTCCTACGAGCAGTACTTC | NA | NA | 18 | TRBJ2-7 | TRBV21-1
CASSLRRSSGANVLTF | TGTGCCAGCAGCTTGAGACGGTCCTCTGGGGCCAACGTCCTGACTTTC | NA | NA | 16 | TRBJ2-6 | TRBV5-4
CASSLEHSRTEAFF | TGTGCCAGCAGCTTAGAGCACAGTAGGACTGAAGCTTTCTTT | NA | NA | 14 | TRBJ1-1 | TRBV7-2
CASSERPPDSHADTQYF | TGTGCCAGCAGTGAAAGGCCGCCAGACAGCCACGCCGATACGCAGTATTTT | NA | NA | 17 | TRBJ2-3 | TRBV6-1
CASSDSLSEQYF | TGTGCCAGCTCGGACAGTTTGTCTGAGCAGTACTTC | NA | NA | 12 | TRBJ2-7 | TRBV6-5
CASTAQGGDNEQYF | TGTGCCAGCACCGCACAGGGGGGGGACAACGAGCAGTACTTC | NA | NA | 14 | TRBJ2-7 | TRBV21-1
CASIGIGRQNTGELFF | TGTGCCAGTATTGGGATCGGCAGACAGAACACCGGGGAGCTGTTTTTT | NA | NA | 16 | TRBJ2-2 | TRBV19
CASRSSGEQYF | TGTGCCAGCAGGTCCTCGGGGGAGCAGTACTTC | NA | NA | 11 | TRBJ2-7 | TRBV28
CASSPTGLETQYF | TGTGCCAGCAGTCCGACAGGGTTGGAGACCCAGTACTTC | NA | TRBD1 | 13 | TRBJ2-5 | TRBV6-5
CARQGGTRGTGELFF | TGTGCCCGACAAGGGGGGACGAGGGGGACCGGGGAGCTGTTTTTT | NA | NA | 15 | TRBJ2-2 | TRBV2
CASSPQGASNQPQHF | TGTGCCAGCAGTCCCCAGGGGGCAAGCAATCAGCCCCAGCATTTT | NA | TRBD1 | 15 | TRBJ1-5 | TRBV28
CASSEGQGFIGELFF | TGTGCCAGCAGTGAAGGACAGGGATTTATCGGGGAGCTGTTTTTT | NA | TRBD1 | 15 | TRBJ2-2 | TRBV9
CATSRPGTVNTEAFF | TGTGCCACCAGCAGACCCGGGACGGTCAACACTGAAGCTTTCTTT | NA | NA | 15 | TRBJ1-1 | TRBV15
CASSVRTENQETQYF | TGTGCCAGCAGCGTCCGGACAGAAAACCAAGAGACCCAGTACTTC | once | NA | 15 | TRBJ2-5 | TRBV9
CASSLGGLTGIEKNIQYF | TGCGCCAGCAGCTTGGGCGGACTGACAGGGATTGAAAAAAACATTCAGTACTTC | NA | TRBD1 | 18 | TRBJ2-4 | TRBV5-1
CASSPQTYSNQPQHF | TGTGCCAGCAGCCCACAGACCTATAGCAATCAGCCCCAGCATTTT | once | NA | 15 | TRBJ1-5 | TRBV6-5
CASSLSGRLTGELFF | TGTGCCAGCAGCTTAAGCGGGAGGCTTACCGGGGAGCTGTTTTTT | NA | TRBD2 | 15 | TRBJ2-2 | TRBV7-3
CASSPGGKETQYF | TGTGCCAGCAGCCCAGGGGGGAAAGAGACCCAGTACTTC | once | NA | 13 | TRBJ2-5 | TRBV7-9
CASSVWVSDLYETF | TGTGCCAGCAGCGTGTGGGTCTCTGATCTCTACGAAACTTTC | NA | NA | 14 | TRBJ2-6 | TRBV5-6
CASSTTGTPLSYTF | TGTGCCAGCAGCACAACCGGGACTCCCTTGAGCTACACCTTC | NA | NA | 14 | TRBJ1-2 | TRBV28
CASKPPIANTGELFF | TGTGCCAGCAAACCACCGATCGCGAACACCGGGGAGCTGTTTTTT | NA | NA | 15 | TRBJ2-2 | TRBV28
CASSYEVITDTQYF | TGTGCCAGCAGTTACGAGGTTATCACAGATACGCAGTATTTT | NA | NA | 14 | TRBJ2-3 | TRBV6-6
CASTPGGLPKAFF | TGTGCCAGCACACCAGGGGGCCTCCCCAAAGCTTTCTTT | NA | TRBD1 | 13 | TRBJ1-1 | TRBV6-1
CASSPVVSSYNEQFF | TGTGCCAGCAGCCCGGTGGTGAGCTCCTACAATGAGCAGTTCTTC | NA | NA | 15 | TRBJ2-1 | TRBV6-6
CASSSGTTYNEQFF | TGTGCCAGCTCATCAGGGACTACCTACAATGAGCAGTTCTTC | NA | TRBD2 | 14 | TRBJ2-1 | TRBV18
CASSRDRVVGETQYF | TGTGCCAGCAGTCGGGACAGGGTTGTAGGAGAGACCCAGTACTTC | NA | TRBD1 | 15 | TRBJ2-5 | TRBV28
CSVAGGQINYGYTF | TGCAGCGTTGCAGGGGGTCAGATAAACTATGGCTACACCTTC | once | TRBD1 | 14 | TRBJ1-2 | TRBV29-1
CASSLDGGRAEQNTGELFF | TGTGCCAGCAGCTTAGATGGAGGACGGGCCGAGCAGAACACCGGGGAGCTGTTTTTT | NA | NA | 19 | TRBJ2-2 | TRBV7-8
CASSLDASGRAGKTQYF | TGTGCCAGCAGCTTAGATGCTAGCGGGAGGGCCGGGAAGACCCAGTACTTC | NA | TRBD2 | 17 | TRBJ2-5 | TRBV7-2
CASSYLVQGRNGYTF | TGTGCCAGCAGTTACCTAGTGCAGGGGCGAAATGGCTACACCTTC | NA | NA | 15 | TRBJ1-2 | TRBV6-6
CASSLRVAGGSYNEQFF | TGTGCCAGCAGCTTGCGGGTGGCCGGCGGCTCCTACAATGAGCAGTTCTTC | NA | NA | 17 | TRBJ2-1 | TRBV7-9
CASSLGGLVRADTQYF | TGTGCCAGCAGCTTGGGGGGACTCGTAAGGGCAGATACGCAGTATTTT | NA | NA | 16 | TRBJ2-3 | TRBV5-6
CASSQRTGAGANVLTF | TGTGCCAGCAGCCAACGGACAGGGGCTGGGGCCAACGTCCTGACTTTC | NA | TRBD1 | 16 | TRBJ2-6 | TRBV16
CASSEKQLMGYNEQFF | TGTGCCAGCTCCGAAAAACAACTTATGGGGTACAATGAGCAGTTCTTC | NA | NA | 16 | TRBJ2-1 | TRBV18
CASSEITASGIQYF | TGTGCCAGCAGTGAAATTACAGCTTCCGGCATTCAGTACTTC | NA | NA | 14 | TRBJ2-4 | TRBV6-1
CASSEAGGPGEQFF | TGTGCCAGCAGTGAAGCGGGAGGGCCTGGTGAGCAGTTCTTC | NA | TRBD2 | 14 | TRBJ2-1 | TRBV6-1
CARGEGSSSGNNEQFF | TGTGCCCGGGGTGAGGGATCTAGCTCGGGGAACAATGAGCAGTTCTTC | NA | NA | 16 | TRBJ2-1 | TRBV30
CASSLGSGNSYNEQFF | TGCGCCAGCAGCTTGGGTAGCGGGAACTCCTACAATGAGCAGTTCTTC | once | TRBD2 | 16 | TRBJ2-1 | TRBV5-1
CASSLSPAGGSLVQYF | TGTGCCAGCAGCCTGTCCCCAGCTGGCGGGAGTCTCGTGCAGTACTTC | NA | TRBD2 | 16 | TRBJ2-7 | TRBV7-3
CASSFTSGTYNEQFF | TGCGCCAGCAGCTTTACTAGCGGGACCTACAATGAGCAGTTCTTC | few | TRBD2 | 15 | TRBJ2-1 | TRBV5-1
CASSLGLNYGYTF | TGTGCCAGCAGCCTCGGGCTTAACTATGGCTACACCTTC | NA | NA | 13 | TRBJ1-2 | TRBV5-5
CASSETGLNTEAFF | TGTGCCAGCAGTGAAACAGGGCTGAACACTGAAGCTTTCTTT | few | NA | 14 | TRBJ1-1 | TRBV6-1
CASSRDYGNTGELFF | TGTGCCAGCAGTAGGGACTATGGCAACACCGGGGAGCTGTTTTTT | NA | TRBD2 | 15 | TRBJ2-2 | TRBV27
CASSLSDIARGNTIYF | TGCGCCAGCAGCTTGTCCGACATCGCCAGGGGAAACACCATATATTTT | NA | NA | 16 | TRBJ1-3 | TRBV5-1
CASSESGTGNSPLHF | TGTGCCAGCAGTGAATCTGGGACAGGGAATTCACCCCTCCACTTT | NA | TRBD1 | 15 | TRBJ1-6 | TRBV6-1
CASRWSGSGERGYTF | TGTGCCAGTAGGTGGTCAGGCAGTGGTGAAAGAGGCTACACCTTC | NA | NA | 15 | TRBJ1-2 | TRBV19
CASSFGGTSGYNEQFF | TGCGCCAGCAGCTTTGGGGGGACTAGCGGATACAATGAGCAGTTCTTC | NA | TRBD2 | 16 | TRBJ2-1 | TRBV5-1
CASSQTQGDTIYF | TGTGCCAGCAGCCAAACACAGGGAGACACCATATATTTT | NA | NA | 13 | TRBJ1-3 | TRBV11-2
CASSPRADQETQYF | TGTGCCAGCTCACCGAGGGCGGACCAAGAGACCCAGTACTTC | NA | NA | 14 | TRBJ2-5 | TRBV18